This T cell receptor beta chain emerged from a study of blood T cell repertoires in COVID-19. Sequencing used immunoSEQ multiplex PCR; TCRdb keeps in-frame clones, though not all of them. This sample has about 87,000 clones; roughly 84% occur once, and the top ten carry approximately 4.4%. The source is a woman of 80 years or more with acute or convalescent COVID-19. Specimen: peripheral blood.

CDR3 DNA: TGTGCCAGCAGCTCCCGCTTTGGGGGGAGAGAGGAGACCCAGTACTTC. Translated, it gives CASSSRFGGREETQYF. The chain links TRBV11-3 to TRBJ2-5; D possibly corresponds to TRBD2 (6 bases). The V end was cut by 4 bases, the J end by 5 bases, with 20 bases between. Per germline, CDR1 SGHNT and CDR2 YENEEA. The CDR3 loop spans 16 amino acids.